This T cell receptor (beta chain) was recorded in a study of shared T cell receptors in the human thymus. The V gene lost 2 bases and the J gene lost 5 bases, with 9 bases spanning the gap. Germline V lookup: CDR1 MNHEY, CDR2 SVGAGI. The CDR3 loop spans 13 amino acids. Produced via immunoSEQ multiplex PCR; TCRdb's table is partial and in-frame only. The data hold about 730,000 clones, with 70% to 90% observed a single time. These data were also filed under a second study, of human thymus T cells. From that paper: Thymic resections from corrective heart surgery supplied the tissue. Thymic and blood repertoires appeared to display a bias in their usage of V and J genes. Highly overlapping thymic repertoires among unrelated individuals were reported in related research.

The sample taken for sequencing was thymocytes. The receptor was isolated from a girl under two years old with a congenital heart defect. The J gene is TRBJ1-2, the V gene TRBV6-5; a possible D gene is TRBD1 (5 bases). The CDR3 DNA reads TGTGCCAGCAGTTACGGGGACTTTTATGGCTACACCTTC. Protein sequence: CASSYGDFYGYTF.